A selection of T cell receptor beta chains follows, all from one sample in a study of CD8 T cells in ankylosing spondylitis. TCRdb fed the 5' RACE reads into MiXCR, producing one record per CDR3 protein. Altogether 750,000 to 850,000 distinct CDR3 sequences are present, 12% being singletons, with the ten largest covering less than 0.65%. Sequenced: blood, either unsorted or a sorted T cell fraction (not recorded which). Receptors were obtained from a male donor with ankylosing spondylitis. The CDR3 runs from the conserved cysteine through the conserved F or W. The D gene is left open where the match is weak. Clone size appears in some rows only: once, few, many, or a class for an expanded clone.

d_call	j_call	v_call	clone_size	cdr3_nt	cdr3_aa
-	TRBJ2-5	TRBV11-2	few	TGTGCCAGCAGCCCCCGACAGGTTTCGTACCAAGAGACCCAGTACTTC	CASSPRQVSYQETQYF
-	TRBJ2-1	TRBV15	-	TGTGCCACCAGCAGGGATACTTACAATGAGCAGTTCTTC	CATSRDTYNEQFF
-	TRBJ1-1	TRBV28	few	TGTGCCAGCAGTCGTCTAGCGGCGAACACTGAAGCTTTCTTT	CASSRLAANTEAFF
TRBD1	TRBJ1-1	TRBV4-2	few	TGTGCCAGCAGCCACGAGGACAGGGCGGCTTTCTTT	CASSHEDRAAFF
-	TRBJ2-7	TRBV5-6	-	TGTGCCAGCACCCGGGGGTGGTTGTTCGACGAGCAGTACTTC	CASTRGWLFDEQYF
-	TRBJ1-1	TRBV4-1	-	TGCGCCAGCAGCCAAGACCCGGGTATGGGCACTGAAGCTTTCTTT	CASSQDPGMGTEAFF
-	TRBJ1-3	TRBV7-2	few	TGTGCCAGCAGCACCGCCCTAGGACGGGACACCATATATTTT	CASSTALGRDTIYF
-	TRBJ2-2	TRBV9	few	TGTGCCAGCAGCGTAGCTGCGACTAACACCGGGGAGCTGTTTTTT	CASSVAATNTGELFF
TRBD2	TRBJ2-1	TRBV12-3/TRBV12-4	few	TGTGCCAGCAGTTTAGTTCGGGGGGATGAGCAGTTCTTC	CASSLVRGDEQFF
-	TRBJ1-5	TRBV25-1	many	TGTGCCAGCACCACAGCCGGTCAGCCCCAGCATTTT	CASTTAGQPQHF
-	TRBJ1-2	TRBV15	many	TGTGCCACCAGCAGAGATCCGCGAGGGCGCCGTGGCTACACCTTC	CATSRDPRGRRGYTF
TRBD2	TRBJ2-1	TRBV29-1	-	TGCAGCGTTGAAGCAGAGACTAGCGGAAGAAGTTACAATGAGCAGTTCTTC	CSVEAETSGRSYNEQFF
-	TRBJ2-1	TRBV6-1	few	TGTGCCAGCAGGTTGACGTCTTTGGGGGCTCGGGCCAATGAGCAGTTCTTC	CASRLTSLGARANEQFF
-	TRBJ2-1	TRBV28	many	TGTGCCAGCACTCCCGCCCGCCTCTACAATGAGCAGTTCTTC	CASTPARLYNEQFF
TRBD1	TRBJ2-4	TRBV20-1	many	TGCAGTGCTATCCAGGGGGTTGGCAAAAACATTCAGTACTTC	CSAIQGVGKNIQYF
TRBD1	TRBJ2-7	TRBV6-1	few	TGTGCCAGCAGTATGGCGACAGGGGTTGGGGAGCAGTACTTC	CASSMATGVGEQYF
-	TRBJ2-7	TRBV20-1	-	TGCAGTGCTTTGCGAGGGAGTGGCGAGCAGTACTTC	CSALRGSGEQYF
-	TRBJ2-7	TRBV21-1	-	TGTGCCAGCAGCAAAAACCGGGACTCCTACGAGCAGTACTTC	CASSKNRDSYEQYF
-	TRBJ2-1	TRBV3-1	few	TGTGCCAGCAGCCAAGATCGGGTACAGGAGCAGTTCTTC	CASSQDRVQEQFF
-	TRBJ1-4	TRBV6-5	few	TGTGCCAGCAGTTACTGGGGGAATGAAAAACTGTTTTTT	CASSYWGNEKLFF